These 27 T cell receptor beta chains came from one sample sequenced in a study of blood T cell repertoires in COVID-19. TCRdb keeps only in-frame clones here, not all; method: immunoSEQ multiplex PCR. The table lists roughly 170,000 clones, around four fifths of them singletons. Source material: PBMCs or T cells enriched from blood (not recorded which). These receptors came from a woman between 50 and 59 years old who had recovered from COVID-19.

CDR3 nucleotides: TGTGCCAGCAGACTCCTACCCGGGGAGCTGTTTTTT. Protein product: CASRLLPGELFF. The gene calls are TRBV28 and TRBJ2-2; no definite D call. Germline assignment: CDR1 MDHEN and CDR2 SYDVKM. Trimming removed 6 bases at V and 6 bases at J, with 8 bases between. The CDR3 contains 12 residues.

The rearrangement uses TRBV18 and TRBJ2-1; 11 positions agree with TRBD2. With V trimmed by 2 bases and J by 4 bases, 4 bases remained unmatched. The CDR3 loop spans 16 amino acids. CDR1 and CDR2 (germline): KGHSH, LQKENI. In DNA form, the CDR3 reads TGTGCCAGCTCACCATATACTAGCGGGAGTTACAATGAGCAGTTCTTC. As protein: CASSPYTSGSYNEQFF. The full variable domain, rest sourced from reference TRBV18 and TRBJ2-1, is NAGVMQNPRHLVRRRGQEARLRCSPMKGHSHVYWYRQLPEEGLKFMVYLQKENIIDESGMPKERFSAEFPKEGPSILRIQQVVRGDSAAYFCASSPYTSGSYNEQFFGPGTRLTVL.

This clone occurred a few times. The V gene is TRBV2, the J gene TRBJ2-7; D is undetermined. V was shortened by 7 bases and J by 4 bases, with 11 bases between the two germline ends. Germline V gene data show CDR1 as SNHLY and CDR2 as FYNNEI. The CDR3 has 12 residues. The CDR3 coding sequence is TGTGCCAGCACCGGAGACGGATACGAGCAGTACGTC. Its protein is CASTGDGYEQYV.

This clone was found once. The chain links TRBV5-1 to TRBJ2-2, with D unresolved. The CDR3 spans 11 residues. Between the trimmed V and J ends, which lost 2 bases and 6 bases, there was a span of 2 bases. The V gene's germline CDR1 is SGHRS and CDR2 YFSETQ. CDR3 bases: TGCGCCAGCAGCTTCGCCGGGGAGCTGTTTTTT. This codes for CASSFAGELFF.

The genes are TRBV30 and TRBJ1-1, with D perhaps TRBD1 (6 bases). The ends were cut back, 3 bases at V and 0 bases at J, with 8 bases in the middle. CDR3 length equals 13 residues. CDR1 and CDR2 from the germline V gene are GTSNPN and SVGIG (reference sequence). The CDR3: CAWSTGMNTEAFF. CDR3 coding DNA: TGTGCCTGGAGCACAGGGATGAACACTGAAGCTTTCTTT.

This clone was counted once. This rearrangement joins TRBV27 to TRBJ2-5; 7 bases are shared with TRBD2. This CDR3 comprises 14 residues. From germline, CDR1 is MNHEY and CDR2 SMNVEV (reference sequence). Losses at the gene ends were 6 bases for V and 9 bases for J; bases not matched to a gene: 13. Written as DNA, the CDR3 is TGTGCCAGCAGGCAGACTAGCTTGGAGGGGTCCCAGTACTTC. This codes for CASRQTSLEGSQYF.

This chain joins TRBV28 and TRBJ2-5; 9 bases line up with TRBD2. Germline V gives CDR1 MDHEN, CDR2 SYDVKM. This CDR3 is 15 amino acids long. The trim removed 5 bases at V and 5 bases at J, leaving 9 bases unmatched. The CDR3 spells CASSGPGLAAETQYF. The CDR3 DNA reads as TGTGCCAGCAGTGGACCGGGACTAGCCGCGGAGACCCAGTACTTC. The whole variable domain, remainder taken from reference TRBV28 and TRBJ2-5, is DVKVTQSSRYLVKRTGEKVFLECVQDMDHENMFWYRQDPGLGLRLIYFSYDVKMKEKGDIPEGYSVSREKKERFSLILESASTNQTSMYLCASSGPGLAAETQYFGPGTRLLVL.

CDR3 sequence reads: CASSPPGSGGADTQYF. The DNA for the CDR3 is TGTGCCAGCAGTCCCCCCGGTAGCGGGGGGGCGGATACGCAGTATTTT. The chain recombines TRBV28 with TRBJ2-3; 11 bases line up with TRBD2. Losses at the gene ends were 5 bases for V and 6 bases for J; bases not matched to a gene: 10. The CDR3 consists of 16 residues. Germline V CDR1 and CDR2: MDHEN, SYDVKM. Combining the CDR3 with reference TRBV28 and TRBJ2-3 gives the whole variable domain DVKVTQSSRYLVKRTGEKVFLECVQDMDHENMFWYRQDPGLGLRLIYFSYDVKMKEKGDIPEGYSVSREKKERFSLILESASTNQTSMYLCASSPPGSGGADTQYFGPGTRLTVL.

The genes are TRBV2 and TRBJ1-3; D is undetermined. V dropped 2 bases and J dropped 1 base, with 6 bases sitting between them. Germline lookup yields CDR1 SNHLY and CDR2 FYNNEI. There are 14 residues in the CDR3. In DNA, the CDR3 is TGTGCCAGCAGTGAAAATACTTCTGGAAACACCATATATTTT. Translating gives CASSENTSGNTIYF. The full variable domain, rest sourced from reference TRBV2 and TRBJ1-3, is EPEVTQTPSHQVTQMGQEVILRCVPISNHLYFYWYRQILGQKVEFLVSFYNNEISEKSEIFDDQFSVERPDGSNFTLKIRSTKLEDSAMYFCASSENTSGNTIYFGEGSWLTVV.

The chain carries TRBV20-1 and TRBJ1-4; D call uncertain. The V end lost 6 bases, the J end lost 3 bases, and 2 bases lay between the germline ends. The CDR3 covers 10 residues. Germline V CDR1 and CDR2: DFQATT, SNEGSKA (reference sequence). The CDR3 loop reads CSASNEKLFF. CDR3 coding DNA: TGCAGTGCCTCTAATGAAAAACTGTTTTTT.

CDR3 in amino acids: CASIDNTGADTQYF. The CDR3 nucleotides are TGCGCCAGCATTGACAATACAGGGGCAGATACGCAGTATTTT. The chain links TRBV5-1 to TRBJ2-3, with 7 bases that match TRBD1. After removal of 6 bases from V and 4 bases from J, the junction contained 8 bases not matched to a gene. Looked up from germline, CDR1 is SGHRS and CDR2 is YFSETQ. The CDR3 is 14 amino acids. Supplemented by reference TRBV5-1 and TRBJ2-3, the full variable domain reads KAGVTQTPRYLIKTRGQQVTLSCSPISGHRSVSWYQQTPGQGLQFLFEYFSETQRNKGNFPGRFSGRQFSNSRSEMNVSTLELGDSALYLCASIDNTGADTQYFGPGTRLTVL.

This chain uses TRBV7-9 with TRBJ2-1, with D perhaps matching TRBD2 (6 bases). The CDR3 is made up of 16 amino acids. In germline, CDR1 is SEHNR, CDR2 FQNEAQ (reference sequence). Trimming took 2 bases from V and 5 from J, leaving 16 bases between them. The CDR3 spells CASSLIYGKRDNEQFF. The DNA for the CDR3 is TGTGCCAGCAGCTTAATCTATGGGAAGCGGGACAATGAGCAGTTCTTC.

This chain joins TRBV5-3 and TRBJ2-6; 8 positions match TRBD1. TRBV5-3 is given ORF status, its function remaining uncertain. V was clipped by 0 bases and J by 4 bases; unmatched bases: 15. The CDR3 loop spans 20 amino acids. The CDR3 region has the DNA TGTGCCAGAAGCTTGGCCTATGAGGGGACAGGCCCCTGGGGGGCCAACGTCCTGACTTTC. Its translation is CARSLAYEGTGPWGANVLTF.

The chain recombines TRBV28 with TRBJ1-1; D remains unclear. The germline CDR1 and CDR2 sequences are MDHEN and SYDVKM. This CDR3 is built from 14 residues. V gave up 4 bases and J gave up 0 bases, with 9 bases separating them. CDR3 sequence (DNA): TGTGCCAGCAGTTCCCCGGGGTTGAACACTGAAGCTTTCTTT. This gives the protein CASSSPGLNTEAFF.

A single count supports this clone. The chain couples TRBV5-1 to TRBJ1-1; D unclear. V lost 4 bases and J 1 base, leaving 11 bases between the germline ends. Per the germline V gene, CDR1 is SGHRS and CDR2 is YFSETQ. The length of the CDR3 is 14 residues. The CDR3 region is CASSRLGPNTEAFF. CDR3 bases: TGCGCCAGCAGCCGTCTTGGCCCGAACACTGAAGCTTTCTTT.

This clone was seen a few times. The V gene is TRBV6-2 or TRBV6-3, the J gene TRBJ2-1; 9 nucleotides line up with TRBD2. The germline V gene encodes CDR1 MNHEY and CDR2 SVGEGT. This CDR3 is built from 15 residues. The junction had 12 bases not matched to a gene; V was cut back by 6 bases and J by 9 bases. The CDR3 DNA follows: TGTGCCAGCAGCCGCCGGAGCGGGGGGTCAGGTGAGCAGTTCTTC. It yields the protein CASSRRSGGSGEQFF.

The J gene is TRBJ1-1, the V gene TRBV27; weak D call: TRBD1 (5 bases). This CDR3 region has 14 residues. Trimming pared 5 bases from V and 2 bases from J, leaving 12 bases between. Germline loops: CDR1 MNHEY, CDR2 SMNVEV (reference sequence). The CDR3 protein is CASSPGVANTEAFF. The CDR3 DNA reads TGTGCCAGCAGTCCGGGGGTCGCAAACACTGAAGCTTTCTTT.

Only one count was recorded for this clone. CDR3 region: CASILGGQGYHQPQHF. CDR3 in DNA: TGTGCCAGCATCTTAGGGGGACAGGGGTATCATCAGCCCCAGCATTTT. The chain links TRBV28 to TRBJ1-5; 10 bases agree with TRBD1. Per germline, CDR1 MDHEN and CDR2 SYDVKM. The CDR3 covers 16 residues. V was clipped by 7 bases and J by 5 bases; unmatched bases: 11. Using reference TRBV28 and TRBJ1-5 for the parts outside the CDR3, the full variable domain is DVKVTQSSRYLVKRTGEKVFLECVQDMDHENMFWYRQDPGLGLRLIYFSYDVKMKEKGDIPEGYSVSREKKERFSLILESASTNQTSMYLCASILGGQGYHQPQHFGDGTRLSIL.

The chain couples TRBV5-6 to TRBJ2-7; 7 bases line up with TRBD1. The CDR3 extends over 13 amino acids. The germline CDR1 and CDR2 sequences are SGHDT and YYEEEE. The J segment lost 5 bases and the V segment lost 1 base, leaving 3 bases of the junction unmatched. CDR3 nucleotide sequence: TGTGCCAGCAGCTTGCCCGACAGGGACGAGCAGTACGTC. This sequence encodes CASSLPDRDEQYV.

This chain joins TRBV30 and TRBJ1-5, with a possible D match to TRBD1 (5 bases). V shed 0 bases and J shed 2 bases, with 14 bases lying between them. Germline V CDR1 and CDR2: GTSNPN, SVGIG (reference sequence). The CDR3 spans 16 residues. DNA for the CDR3: TGTGCCTGGAGTGTATCAGGGAAAGGGGGCAATCAGCCCCAGCATTTT. It encodes CAWSVSGKGGNQPQHF.

The chain has TRBV6-2 or TRBV6-3 and TRBJ1-5; 9 nucleotides align to TRBD1. The CDR3 has 15 residues. The germline V gene encodes CDR1 MNHEY and CDR2 SVGEGT. V shed 5 bases, J shed 0 bases, and the junction held 2 bases outside the gene matches. The CDR3 nucleotides read TGTGCCAGCAGTGGACAGGGGTTTAGCAATCAGCCCCAGCATTTT. This gives the protein CASSGQGFSNQPQHF.

This chain joins TRBV11-2 and TRBJ1-2; D ambiguous. CDR3 size: 14 residues. CDR1 and CDR2 (germline): SGHAT, FQNNGV. Trimming took 5 bases from V and 5 from J, leaving 15 bases between them. DNA for the CDR3: TGTGCCAGCAGCCAGGAGGCCGGGAAGTATGGCTACACCTTC. It is translated as CASSQEAGKYGYTF.

This chain joins TRBV10-2 and TRBJ1-3; D may be TRBD1 (6 bases). Germline CDR1 is WSHSY and CDR2 is SAAADI. The CDR3 has 15 residues. V shed 5 bases and J shed 1 base, with 12 bases lying between them. Written as DNA, the CDR3 is TGCGCCAGCAGTCATCTTGGGACATCTGGAAACACCATATATTTT. This translates into CASSHLGTSGNTIYF.

The chain combines TRBV7-9 with TRBJ1-4; D gene unclear. Germline-derived CDR1 and CDR2 are SEHNR and FQNEAQ (reference sequence). The CDR3 length is 15 residues. Trimming took off 7 bases at V and 3 bases at J, with 15 bases between the two ends. In DNA form, the CDR3 reads TGTGCCAGCAACGACGAGGAGGCTCCTAATGAAAAACTGTTTTTT. Encoded protein: CASNDEEAPNEKLFF.

The rearrangement joins TRBV7-2 to TRBJ2-7, with 11 bases fitting TRBD2. CDR3 length equals 14 residues. Germline trimming cut 3 bases from V and 7 bases from J; bases unmatched to any gene: 5. CDR1 is SGHTA, CDR2 FQGNSA, per germline. CDR3 in amino acids: CASSFLAGGYEQYV. The CDR3 nucleotides read TGTGCCAGCAGCTTCTTAGCGGGGGGGTATGAGCAGTACGTC.

The rearrangement links TRBV30 to TRBJ1-1; 10 bases align to TRBD1. The germline V gene encodes CDR1 GTSNPN and CDR2 SVGIG (reference sequence). The CDR3 is 11 amino acids. The trim removed 8 bases at V and 8 bases at J, leaving 5 bases unmatched. CDR3 DNA: TGTGCCGTAGACAGGGGGCGAGAAGCTTTCTTT. This encodes CAVDRGREAFF.

This chain uses TRBV28 with TRBJ1-1, with 7 bases that match TRBD1. J was trimmed by 0 bases and V by 3 bases; bases with no gene match: 4. The CDR3 has 15 amino acids. Per the germline V gene, CDR1 is MDHEN and CDR2 is SYDVKM. The CDR3 DNA reads as TGTGCCAGCAGTTTGGGGGACAGAGTGAACACTGAAGCTTTCTTT. It specifies CASSLGDRVNTEAFF.